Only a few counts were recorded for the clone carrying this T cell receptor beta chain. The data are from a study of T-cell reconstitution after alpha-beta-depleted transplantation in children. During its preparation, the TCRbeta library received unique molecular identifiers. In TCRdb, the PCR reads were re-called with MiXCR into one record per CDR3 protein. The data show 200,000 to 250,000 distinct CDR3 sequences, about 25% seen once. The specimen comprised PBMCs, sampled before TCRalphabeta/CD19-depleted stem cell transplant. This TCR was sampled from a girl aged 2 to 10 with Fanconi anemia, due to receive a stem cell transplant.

This chain's CDR3 is CSVRGTRETQYF. The CDR3 DNA reads as TGCAGCGTTCGAGGAACCAGGGAGACCCAGTACTTC. The chain carries TRBV29-1 and TRBJ2-5; D remains ambiguous. In germline, CDR1 is SQVTM, CDR2 ANQGSEA. The V end lost 5 bases, the J end lost 5 bases, and 12 bases lay between the germline ends. The CDR3 runs 12 residues.